The 7 T cell receptor beta chains below were found in one sample sequenced in a study of cytomegalovirus exposure and HLA in healthy donors. Profiled with immunoSEQ multiplex PCR; TCRdb holds only in-frame clones, not every one. The table lists under 200,000 clones, about 90% of them singletons. Sequenced sample: PBMCs. The receptors derive from a woman under 30 in good health and CMV-seropositive.

This clone was recorded once. The chain employs TRBV28 and TRBJ1-2; 8 bases are shared with TRBD1. This CDR3 has 12 amino acids. Per the germline V gene, CDR1 is MDHEN and CDR2 is SYDVKM. J gave up 5 bases and V 10 bases, and 6 bases lay outside the gene matches. CDR3 loop: CAIGTGTYGYTF. The CDR3 DNA reads TGTGCCATCGGGACAGGTACTTATGGCTACACCTTC.

This chain connects TRBV5-1 to TRBJ1-1; D unresolved. The CDR3 runs to 11 residues. Germline lookup yields CDR1 SGHRS and CDR2 YFSETQ. The V end was cut by 4 bases, the J end by 7 bases, with 8 bases between. The CDR3 here is CASSLSGEAFF. For the CDR3, the DNA is TGCGCCAGCAGCCTCTCGGGTGAAGCTTTCTTT.

The V and J genes are TRBV11-2 and TRBJ2-2; a possible D gene is TRBD1 (6 bases). Germline CDR1 SGHAT, CDR2 FQNNGV. The CDR3 is made up of 16 amino acids. V lost 5 bases to trimming and J lost 7 bases, with 20 bases between them. Here the CDR3 DNA reads TGTGCCAGCAGCCGGTCTGATTGGGGGCCTGGCGGGGAGCTGTTTTTT. Its translation: CASSRSDWGPGGELFF. The whole variable domain, filled in from reference TRBV11-2 and TRBJ2-2, reads EAGVAQSPRYKIIEKRQSVAFWCNPISGHATLYWYQQILGQGPKLLIQFQNNGVVDDSQLPKDRFSAERLKGVDSTLKIQPAKLEDSAVYLCASSRSDWGPGGELFFGEGSRLTVL.

This chain links TRBV7-9 with TRBJ2-2, with D unresolved. The germline V and J ends were trimmed by 3 bases and 6 bases, with 5 bases remaining between them. In germline, CDR1 is SEHNR, CDR2 FQNEAQ (reference sequence). The CDR3 length is 12 residues. CDR3 in amino acids: CASSFLSGELFF. DNA for the CDR3: TGTGCCAGCAGCTTTCTATCCGGGGAGCTGTTTTTT.

This clone was seen once. The chain combines TRBV7-2 with TRBJ2-2; TRBD2 aligns across 7 bases. CDR3 length equals 17 residues. V lost 2 bases and J lost 0; bases outside the gene matches: 6. Germline assignment: CDR1 SGHTA and CDR2 FQGNSA. As DNA, the CDR3 is TGTGCCAGCAGCTTAAGGCTAGCGGTCACGAACACCGGGGAGCTGTTTTTT. Residues: CASSLRLAVTNTGELFF.

The chain has TRBV2 and TRBJ2-2; perhaps TRBD1 as D (6 bases). V dropped 10 bases and J dropped 0 bases, with 9 bases sitting between them. CDR1 and CDR2 (germline): SNHLY, FYNNEI. The CDR3 has 13 amino acids. CDR3 sequence: CAKRQANTGELFF. Written as DNA, the CDR3 is TGTGCCAAGAGACAGGCGAACACCGGGGAGCTGTTTTTT.

The rearrangement joins TRBV6-1 to TRBJ1-6; 7 nucleotides match TRBD1. The trim removed 0 bases at V and 6 bases at J, leaving 2 bases unmatched. CDR3 length: 15 amino acids. Germline CDR1 is MNHNS and CDR2 is SASEGT. The CDR3 protein is CASSEARGLNSPLHF. CDR3 sequence (DNA): TGTGCCAGCAGTGAAGCGAGGGGGCTTAATTCACCCCTCCACTTT.